This is a list of T cell receptor beta chains from one sample in a study of cytomegalovirus exposure and HLA in healthy donors. TCRdb keeps only in-frame clones here, not all; method: immunoSEQ multiplex PCR. Among around 120,000 clones listed, around 80% were seen once. Sequenced material: PBMCs. These receptors originate from a man aged 45 to 65 in good health and CMV-seronegative. Each CDR3 is given with its conserved first and last residue. A D gene is named only where the DNA matches it firmly. Clone size appears in some rows only: once, few, many, or a class for an expanded clone.

d_call	clone_size	v_call	j_call	cdr3_aa	cdr3_nt
TRBD1	-	TRBV6-6	TRBJ1-4	CASSSGTGLGKLFF	TGTGCCAGCAGTTCCGGGACAGGGCTCGGAAAACTGTTTTTT
-	-	TRBV14	TRBJ2-7	CASSQELADYEQYF	TGTGCCAGCAGCCAAGAACTAGCTGACTACGAGCAGTACTTC
-	-	TRBV19	TRBJ2-7	CASAVTGLGYEQYF	TGTGCCAGTGCCGTGACAGGTTTAGGCTACGAGCAGTACTTC
-	few	TRBV4-2	TRBJ2-7	CASSQVEDGQPYEQYF	TGTGCCAGCAGCCAAGTCGAGGACGGACAGCCTTACGAGCAGTACTTC
-	-	TRBV9	TRBJ2-3	CASQTQLTDTQYF	TGTGCCAGCCAAACTCAACTCACAGATACGCAGTATTTT
TRBD2	-	TRBV10-2	TRBJ2-5	CASSVNSGGGAETQYF	TGCGCCAGCAGTGTGAATAGCGGGGGCGGGGCAGAGACCCAGTACTTC
TRBD1	few	TRBV19	TRBJ1-5	CASSIGDREVGNQPQHF	TGTGCCAGTAGTATAGGGGACAGGGAGGTGGGCAATCAGCCCCAGCATTTT
TRBD2	-	TRBV12-5	TRBJ2-2	CASGLVRGGTGELFF	TGTGCTAGTGGTTTGGTACGGGGGGGGACCGGGGAGCTGTTTTTT
-	once	TRBV20-1	TRBJ2-3	CSAITGDTQYF	TGCAGTGCCATCACGGGAGATACGCAGTATTTT
-	-	TRBV7-8	TRBJ1-5	CASSLGVQVSNQPQHF	TGTGCCAGCAGCTTAGGGGTCCAGGTTAGCAATCAGCCCCAGCATTTT
-	-	TRBV28	TRBJ1-2	CASKGRNRRGYTF	TGTGCCAGCAAGGGTCGAAACAGGCGAGGCTACACCTTC
TRBD1	-	TRBV27	TRBJ1-2	CASSHQLGQGVNGYTF	TGTGCCAGCAGTCATCAACTGGGACAGGGTGTGAATGGCTACACCTTC
-	-	TRBV5-1	TRBJ2-7	CASSFRTNSYEQYF	TGCGCCAGCAGCTTTAGGACAAATTCCTACGAGCAGTACTTC
-	-	TRBV6-5	TRBJ2-1	CASSTPSNPYNEQFF	TGTGCCAGCAGTACCCCTAGCAACCCCTACAATGAGCAGTTCTTC
-	-	TRBV6-1	TRBJ1-2	CASTEAGDYGYTF	TGTGCCAGCACCGAAGCGGGAGACTATGGCTACACCTTC
-	-	TRBV6-5	TRBJ2-2	CASSDRGRELFF	TGTGCCAGCAGTGACCGGGGTCGGGAGCTGTTTTTT
-	-	TRBV5-1	TRBJ2-1	CASSLVGGGAVNEQFF	TGCGCCAGCAGCTTGGTAGGAGGGGGGGCGGTCAATGAGCAGTTCTTC
-	-	TRBV5-1	TRBJ1-4	CASSLGNRINEKLFF	TGCGCCAGCAGCTTGGGGAACAGAATAAATGAAAAACTGTTTTTT
-	-	TRBV9	TRBJ1-5	CASSVGGLGNQPQHF	TGTGCCAGCAGCGTAGGGGGCCTGGGCAATCAGCCCCAGCATTTT
TRBD2	-	TRBV5-1	TRBJ2-1	CASSRRAGGPDEQFF	TGCGCCAGCAGCAGGCGGGCGGGAGGGCCCGATGAGCAGTTCTTC
-	-	TRBV9	TRBJ2-7	CASSVAGKPVAEQYF	TGTGCCAGCAGCGTAGCGGGTAAGCCCGTTGCCGAGCAGTACTTC
-	-	TRBV25-1	TRBJ1-4	CASRATSEKLFF	TGTGCCAGCAGGGCCACAAGTGAAAAACTGTTTTTT
TRBD2	-	TRBV27	TRBJ2-1	CASSSMGSGGAFGFYNEQFF	TGTGCCAGCAGTTCCATGGGTAGCGGGGGGGCCTTCGGGTTCTACAATGAGCAGTTCTTC
TRBD1	few	TRBV19	TRBJ1-1	CASSSQGPRDTEAFF	TGTGCCAGTAGTTCACAGGGGCCCCGGGACACTGAAGCTTTCTTT
-	-	TRBV7-9	TRBJ1-5	CASSRGGNSNQPQHF	TGTGCCAGCAGCCGGGGGGGCAACAGCAATCAGCCCCAGCATTTT
TRBD1	few	TRBV7-3	TRBJ2-2	CASSLQGADTGELFF	TGTGCCAGCAGCCTACAGGGGGCCGACACCGGGGAGCTGTTTTTT
TRBD1	-	TRBV19	TRBJ1-5	CASSIGLAQITTGGAGNQPQHF	TGTGCCAGTAGTATCGGTTTGGCCCAAATAACGACAGGGGGCGCCGGCAATCAGCCCCAGCATTTT
-	-	TRBV7-3	TRBJ1-1	CASSGMGGSTEAFF	TGTGCCAGCAGCGGGATGGGGGGGAGCACTGAAGCTTTCTTT
-	-	TRBV6-4	TRBJ2-3	CASSAGGTDTQYF	TGTGCCAGCAGTGCGGGGGGCACAGATACGCAGTATTTT
TRBD1	-	TRBV4-3	TRBJ2-1	CASSRQQGTYNEQFF	TGCGCCAGCAGCCGGCAACAGGGGACGTACAATGAGCAGTTCTTC
TRBD1	-	TRBV9	TRBJ2-5	CASSVEGAWYRDREETQYF	TGTGCCAGCAGCGTAGAGGGGGCGTGGTACCGGGACAGGGAAGAGACCCAGTACTTC
TRBD2	-	TRBV27	TRBJ2-1	CASSGTSGTNEQFF	TGTGCCAGCAGCGGGACTAGCGGAACCAATGAGCAGTTCTTC
TRBD2	-	TRBV9	TRBJ2-3	CASSTTSGATDTQYF	TGTGCCAGCAGCACGACTAGCGGAGCCACAGATACGCAGTATTTT
TRBD2	-	TRBV13	TRBJ2-1	CASSFRTSGRSYLFF	TGTGCCAGCAGCTTCCGGACTAGCGGGAGAAGTTATCTGTTCTTC
-	-	TRBV7-6	TRBJ2-3	CASSLEANTQYF	TGTGCCAGCAGCTTAGAAGCGAATACGCAGTATTTT
TRBD2	-	TRBV9	TRBJ2-5	CASSPGTSDLQETQYF	TGTGCCAGCAGCCCAGGGACTAGCGACCTCCAAGAGACCCAGTACTTC
TRBD2	once	TRBV29-1	TRBJ2-5	CSVGLAGGGETQYF	TGCAGCGTTGGACTAGCGGGAGGCGGAGAGACCCAGTACTTC
TRBD1	few	TRBV18	TRBJ1-1	CASSPGTGSLGEAFF	TGTGCCAGCTCACCGGGGACAGGGAGTTTGGGTGAAGCTTTCTTT
-	few	TRBV7-2	TRBJ2-4	CASSSFPRGRNIQYF	TGTGCCAGCAGCTCCTTCCCCAGGGGCCGGAACATTCAGTACTTC
TRBD2	-	TRBV10-3	TRBJ2-7	CAISAAGGPYEQYF	TGTGCCATCAGTGCGGCGGGGGGGCCCTACGAGCAGTACTTC
-	-	TRBV10-3	TRBJ2-1	CAIVASAGHEQFF	TGTGCCATCGTAGCCTCAGCGGGCCATGAGCAGTTCTTC
-	few	TRBV7-9	TRBJ1-6	CASSLSGSSYNSPLHF	TGTGCCAGCAGCTTATCTGGTAGCTCCTATAATTCACCCCTCCACTTT
-	-	TRBV28	TRBJ2-7	CASSPSFGPHYEQYF	TGTGCCAGCAGCCCCTCCTTTGGCCCGCACTACGAGCAGTACTTC
-	-	TRBV7-8	TRBJ1-1	CASSLVGEANTEAFF	TGTGCCAGCAGCTTAGTCGGGGAGGCGAACACTGAAGCTTTCTTT
-	few	TRBV5-1	TRBJ2-1	CASSLVPGYNEQFF	TGCGCCAGCAGCTTGGTGCCAGGATACAATGAGCAGTTCTTC
TRBD1	-	TRBV30	TRBJ2-2	CAYTDRGGTGELFF	TGTGCCTACACTGACAGGGGGGGCACCGGGGAGCTGTTTTTT
-	-	TRBV19	TRBJ2-1	CASTVGPGKVQNEQFF	TGTGCCAGTACCGTAGGGCCAGGGAAGGTACAGAATGAGCAGTTCTTC
-	-	TRBV6-5	TRBJ2-7	CASRRDGTYEQYF	TGTGCCAGCAGACGAGACGGGACCTACGAGCAGTACTTC
-	-	TRBV6-5	TRBJ2-2	CASRGVDSNTGELFF	TGTGCCAGCAGAGGGGTGGATTCGAACACCGGGGAGCTGTTTTTT
-	-	TRBV11-1	TRBJ2-7	CASSYSYEQYF	TGTGCCAGCAGCTACTCCTACGAGCAGTACTTC
TRBD1	-	TRBV4-3	TRBJ2-7	CPSSHTTGVGYEQYF	TGCCCCAGCAGCCACACGACAGGGGTAGGGTACGAGCAGTACTTC
TRBD1	-	TRBV28	TRBJ1-5	CASSAFPGQGAGDQPQHF	TGTGCCAGCAGTGCCTTCCCGGGACAGGGGGCTGGGGATCAGCCCCAGCATTTT
TRBD1	-	TRBV7-2	TRBJ1-5	CASSRLTRQGIGNQPQHF	TGTGCCAGCAGCCGCCTGACTCGACAGGGTATTGGCAATCAGCCCCAGCATTTT
TRBD2	-	TRBV9	TRBJ2-7	CASRGEQQGRREGQDEQYF	TGTGCCAGCAGGGGGGAACAACAGGGTAGGCGGGAGGGCCAGGACGAGCAGTACTTC
-	-	TRBV5-1	TRBJ2-7	CASSPEAGSYEQYF	TGCGCCAGCAGCCCTGAAGCAGGGTCATACGAGCAGTACTTC
-	few	TRBV6-5	TRBJ1-2	CASRRTRDNYGYTF	TGTGCCAGCAGAAGGACACGCGATAACTATGGCTACACCTTC
-	-	TRBV11-2	TRBJ2-5	CASSRPLGVAPVLGETQYF	TGTGCCAGCAGCCGTCCTCTCGGGGTAGCGCCTGTGCTAGGAGAGACCCAGTACTTC
TRBD1	-	TRBV11-1	TRBJ2-5	CASSQDREETQYF	TGTGCCAGCAGCCAGGACAGGGAAGAGACCCAGTACTTC
-	-	TRBV11-2	TRBJ1-3	CASSFPTDQSAGNTIYF	TGTGCCAGCAGCTTTCCGACAGACCAAAGCGCTGGAAACACCATATATTTT